One and the same sample provided the 21 T cell receptor beta chains below, sequenced in a study of blood T cells in healthy people across ages. A second 7 to 11 cycle PCR used barcoded and J-beta primers. Each CDR3 protein is one row after TCRdb ran MiXCR on the 5' RACE reads. This sample carries hundreds of thousands of distinct CDR3 sequences, 20% to 30% of them seen once, and the ten largest clones take under 3%. These data were also reused for a study on T cells of mothers and their children.

The sequenced material came from blood. These receptors originate from a boy between 10 and 17 years old in good health.

The rearrangement links TRBV20-1 to TRBJ1-2; D gene unclear. The V end was cut by 3 bases, the J end by 7 bases, with 6 bases between. This CDR3 has 10 residues. Germline CDR1 is DFQATT and CDR2 is SNEGSKA (reference sequence). The CDR3 spells CSASLVGYTF. CDR3 DNA sequence: TGCAGTGCTAGCCTAGTTGGCTACACCTTC.

The table lists this clonotype with many counts. This rearrangement joins TRBV25-1 to TRBJ1-1; D is ambiguous. V lost 3 bases and J 4 bases, leaving 6 bases between the germline ends. Germline CDR1 is MGHDK and CDR2 is SYGVNS. This CDR3 contains 12 residues. In nucleotides, the CDR3 is TGTGCCAGCAGTGATCGGGGCACTGAAGCTTTCTTT. Translation gives CASSDRGTEAFF.

The V call is TRBV28, the J call TRBJ1-4, with 7 nucleotides matching TRBD1. CDR3 length equals 15 residues. Looked up from germline, CDR1 is MDHEN and CDR2 is SYDVKM. V lost 2 bases and J lost 5; bases outside the gene matches: 5. The CDR3 is CASSLMGQRNEKLFF. CDR3 bases: TGTGCCAGCAGTTTAATGGGACAGCGAAATGAAAAACTGTTTTTT. Full variable domain (outside the CDR3, taken from reference TRBV28 and TRBJ1-4): DVKVTQSSRYLVKRTGEKVFLECVQDMDHENMFWYRQDPGLGLRLIYFSYDVKMKEKGDIPEGYSVSREKKERFSLILESASTNQTSMYLCASSLMGQRNEKLFFGSGTQLSVL.

The CDR3 reads CASRPGQHNSPLHF. CDR3 coding DNA: TGTGCCAGCAGACCGGGACAGCATAATTCACCCCTCCACTTT. The rearrangement links TRBV28 to TRBJ1-6; 7 bases fit TRBD1. Germline assignment: CDR1 MDHEN and CDR2 SYDVKM. Trimming removed 6 bases from V and 5 bases from J; junction bases left unmatched: 4. The CDR3 length is 14 residues.

This chain connects TRBV10-3 to TRBJ2-3, with TRBD1 as a possible D gene (6 bases). The germline V gene encodes CDR1 ENHRY and CDR2 SYGVKD. V dropped 7 bases and J dropped 9 bases, with 23 bases sitting between them. The CDR3 is 15 residues long. The CDR3 DNA follows: TGTGCCATCAAGGAGGAACAGGGAAGCCCCGGCACGCAGTATTTT. This encodes CAIKEEQGSPGTQYF.

V and J are TRBV20-1 and TRBJ2-1; D not certain. Germline loops: CDR1 DFQATT, CDR2 SNEGSKA (reference sequence). The CDR3 spans 15 residues. Between the trimmed V and J ends, which lost 5 bases and 1 base, there was a span of 15 bases. CDR3 sequence: CSAGSGPQSYNEQFF. The DNA of the CDR3 is TGCAGTGCTGGCTCCGGGCCCCAATCCTACAATGAGCAGTTCTTC.

This sequence joins TRBV7-3 and TRBJ1-1, with a weak D call TRBD1 (5 bases). The ends were cut back, 5 bases at V and 1 base at J, with 14 bases in the middle. The CDR3 extends over 15 amino acids. Germline loops: CDR1 SGHTA, CDR2 FQGTGA. This chain's CDR3 is CASSNPKGPNTEAFF. DNA of the CDR3: TGTGCCAGCAGCAACCCCAAGGGGCCGAACACTGAAGCTTTCTTT. Full variable domain (remainder filled in from reference TRBV7-3 and TRBJ1-1): GAGVSQTPSNKVTEKGKYVELRCDPISGHTALYWYRQSLGQGPEFLIYFQGTGAADDSGLPNDRFFAVRPEGSVSTLKIQRTERGDSAVYLCASSNPKGPNTEAFFGQGTRLTVV.

A few counts support this clonotype. One end of the junction varies from germline; a read error may be responsible. The rearrangement joins TRBV20-1 to TRBJ1-5, with 9 bases identical to TRBD1. This CDR3 has 13 amino acids. Germline V lookup: CDR1 DFQATT, CDR2 SNEGSKA (reference sequence). The CDR3 region has the DNA TGTAGTGCTAGACGACAGGGGGTTCAGCCCCAGCATTTT. Translating gives CSARRQGVQPQHF.

Only one count was recorded for this clonotype. The chain has TRBV25-1 and TRBJ1-6, with D unresolved. This CDR3 comprises 14 residues. CDR1 is MGHDK, CDR2 SYGVNS, per germline. The ends were cut back, 4 bases at V and 8 bases at J, with 12 bases in the middle. DNA for the CDR3: TGTGCCAGCAGTGGAGGGAGCAGCGATTCACCCCTCCACTTT. Translating gives CASSGGSSDSPLHF.

The chain has TRBV11-2 and TRBJ2-2; 10 bases agree with TRBD1. This CDR3 is built from 16 residues. Trimming removed 4 bases from V and 4 bases from J; junction bases left unmatched: 6. Germline V lookup: CDR1 SGHAT, CDR2 FQNNGV. This chain's CDR3 is CASSSDRGRVTGELFF. In DNA form, the CDR3 reads TGTGCCAGCAGCTCAGACAGGGGGCGGGTCACCGGGGAGCTGTTTTTT.

The chain combines TRBV5-4 with TRBJ1-1; perhaps TRBD1 as D (6 bases). Germline-derived CDR1 and CDR2 are SGHNT and YYREEE (reference sequence). The CDR3 is 15 amino acids. Trimming took 4 bases from V and 4 from J, leaving 17 bases between them. CDR3 DNA sequence: TGTGCCAGCAGCGCGGGTGGGGGGCAGGTCACTGAAGCTTTCTTT. It codes for CASSAGGGQVTEAFF.

In its sample, this clonotype was seen a few times. The conserved phenylalanine or tryptophan is not found at the CDR3 terminus, so this likely reflects a read error. The J gene is TRBJ1-1, the V gene TRBV7-8; D unclear. The germline V gene has CDR1 SGHVS and CDR2 FQNEAQ. V lost 5 bases and J 2 bases, leaving 6 bases between the germline ends. The CDR3 totals 12 residues. This CDR3 reads CASSLSNTEAFS. The CDR3 nucleotides read TGTGCCAGCAGCCTAAGCAACACTGAAGCTTTCTCT.

The chain links TRBV5-6 to TRBJ2-1; TRBD2 agrees at 12 bases. The CDR3 runs 17 residues. Trimming took 0 bases from V and 2 from J; bases not matched to a gene: 3. CDR1 and CDR2 from the germline V gene are SGHDT and YYEEEE. CDR3 sequence: CASSLGGLAGTYNEQFF. The CDR3 region has the DNA TGTGCCAGCAGCTTGGGAGGACTAGCGGGGACCTACAATGAGCAGTTCTTC.

This clonotype turned up a few times. At one boundary the junction diverges from the germline segment, which might be a read error. The genes are TRBV6-5 and TRBJ2-5; a possible D gene is TRBD1 (6 bases). CDR3 length equals 15 residues. CDR1 is MNHEY, CDR2 SVGAGI, per germline. As DNA, the CDR3 is TGTGCCAGCACCCCGACAGGCCCTAACCAAGGGACCCAGTACTTC. Encoded protein: CASTPTGPNQGTQYF.

The rearrangement joins TRBV6-6 to TRBJ2-5; 12 bases align to TRBD2. Per germline, CDR1 MNHNY and CDR2 SVGAGI (reference sequence). The CDR3 spans 15 residues. Unmatched junction bases numbered 2, after V lost 2 bases and J lost 4 bases. The CDR3 DNA sequence: TGTGCCAGCAGTTACCTAGCGGGGGGGCGAGAGACCCAGTACTTC. This sequence encodes CASSYLAGGRETQYF.

This clonotype occurred a few times. CDR3 sequence: CASSSAGGSGETQYF. Here the CDR3 DNA reads TGTGCCAGCAGCTCGGCAGGGGGTTCCGGAGAGACCCAGTACTTC. V gene TRBV7-9 combines with J gene TRBJ2-5, with TRBD1 matching 7 bases. The V gene end was trimmed by 4 bases and the J gene end by 4 bases; junction bases not matched to a gene: 9. Germline values: CDR1 SEHNR, CDR2 FQNEAQ (reference sequence). This CDR3 comprises 15 residues.

V is TRBV5-4 and J is TRBJ1-2, with D possibly being TRBD1 (5 bases). Germline CDR1 and CDR2: SGHNT and YYREEE (reference sequence). CDR3 length equals 17 residues. Trimming removed 4 bases from V and 4 bases from J, with 23 bases in between. This chain's CDR3 is CASSPDPKGLGSYGYTF. The CDR3 DNA reads as TGTGCCAGCAGCCCAGACCCAAAGGGGTTGGGCTCCTATGGCTACACCTTC. The full variable domain, completed using reference TRBV5-4 and TRBJ1-2, is ETGVTQSPTHLIKTRGQQVTLRCSSQSGHNTVSWYQQALGQGPQFIFQYYREEENGRGNFPPRFSGLQFPNYSSELNVNALELDDSALYLCASSPDPKGLGSYGYTFGSGTRLTVV.

The chain links TRBV5-6 to TRBJ2-7; TRBD2 might be the D (5 bases). The V gene's germline CDR1 is SGHDT and CDR2 YYEEEE. V lost 4 bases and J 5 bases, leaving 13 bases between the germline ends. The length of the CDR3 is 13 residues. CDR3 sequence: CASSDGLYHEQYF. The DNA of the CDR3 is TGTGCCAGCAGCGACGGACTCTACCACGAGCAGTACTTC.

This clonotype has a handful of counts. The V gene is TRBV6-2 or TRBV6-3, the J gene TRBJ2-3; 10 positions agree with TRBD1. Germline assignment: CDR1 MNHEY and CDR2 SVGEGT. This CDR3 region has 18 residues. V shed 5 bases and J 9 bases; nucleotides not matched to a gene: 20. CDR3 in DNA: TGTGCCAGCAGTATGACCGGGACAGGGGCAGGAGTTTTGGTCACGCAGTATTTT. It codes for CASSMTGTGAGVLVTQYF.

The V gene is TRBV18, the J gene TRBJ2-5; D might be TRBD1 or TRBD2, each matching 5 bases. V was trimmed by 2 bases and J by 7 bases, leaving 17 bases between them. The CDR3 covers 15 residues. From germline, CDR1 is KGHSH and CDR2 LQKENI. The CDR3 sequence is CASSPVAGQAGTQYF. For the CDR3, the DNA is TGTGCCAGCTCACCAGTGGCAGGGCAGGCGGGGACCCAGTACTTC.

The V and J genes are TRBV5-1 and TRBJ2-1; 7 bases map to TRBD2. This CDR3 has 14 amino acids. V shed 4 bases and J 10 bases; nucleotides not matched to a gene: 11. Germline CDR1 and CDR2: SGHRS and YFSETQ. The CDR3 loop is CASSLGTLGGEQFF. The CDR3 DNA reads as TGCGCCAGCAGCCTCGGGACTTTGGGAGGGGAGCAGTTCTTC.